These 9 T cell receptor beta chains share one sample of origin, sequenced in a study of neoadjuvant nivolumab and ipilimumab in lung cancer (dated by TCRdb to the early 2020s). The library was made by the immunoSEQ multiplex PCR assay. The table was pulled from immuneACCESS by TCRdb, which kept in-frame rearrangements only. Such tables lose some clones; where checked, under half of the loss comes from unresolved V genes, and the rest has no known cause. The sample includes 26,000 or so clones, with 83% observed a single time. About 5.2% of the sample goes to the ten largest clones. Read against the paper, the sample's time point label means: at surgical resection after neoadjuvant nivolumab +/- ipilimumab. This specimen consisted of tumor tissue, obtained after neoadjuvant nivolumab, alone or with ipilimumab, at or shortly before surgery. The receptors stem from an adult with non-small cell lung cancer.

This sequence joins TRBV6-5 and TRBJ2-5; TRBD1 is a possible D gene (6 bases). The CDR3 contains 14 residues. Germline V gene data show CDR1 as MNHEY and CDR2 as SVGAGI. V was shortened by 1 base and J by 5 bases, with 11 bases between the two germline ends. The CDR3 loop is CASSYWGHGETQYF. For the CDR3, the DNA is TGTGCCAGCAGTTACTGGGGGCACGGGGAGACCCAGTACTTC.

This clone was counted a few times. The gene calls are TRBV6-5 and TRBJ1-1, with D possibly TRBD1 on 6 matching bases. The V and J ends lost 9 bases and 4 bases respectively, with 18 bases between them. The CDR3 is made up of 14 amino acids. CDR1 is MNHEY and CDR2 is SVGAGI in the germline V gene. CDR3 nucleotides: TGTGCCAGTGCAGACAGGTTAGCCTTCACTGAAGCTTTCTTT. It specifies CASADRLAFTEAFF.

The genes are TRBV2 and TRBJ1-1; 7 nucleotides match TRBD1. CDR1 SNHLY and CDR2 FYNNEI come from the germline V gene. Trimming removed 4 bases from V and 5 bases from J; junction bases left unmatched: 13. There are 16 residues in the CDR3. CDR3: CASSAAGGIMGTEAFF. DNA of the CDR3: TGTGCCAGCAGTGCGGCAGGGGGTATTATGGGGACTGAAGCTTTCTTT.

The chain joins TRBV5-1 to TRBJ2-7, with 7 bases that match TRBD2. V lost 2 bases to trimming and J lost 3 bases; unmatched junction nucleotides: 5. Germline CDR1 and CDR2: SGHRS and YFSETQ. This CDR3 comprises 14 residues. CDR3: CASSFGDYDYEQYF. CDR3 coding DNA: TGCGCCAGCAGCTTTGGGGACTACGACTACGAGCAGTACTTC.

Note on this clone: The same CDR3 can be traced to other DNA sequences in this sample. The rearrangement uses TRBV30 and TRBJ1-1; D not certain. With 0 bases removed from V and 8 bases from J, the gap between germline ends came to 7 bases. Germline values: CDR1 GTSNPN, CDR2 SVGIG (reference sequence). This CDR3 comprises 11 residues. In DNA, the CDR3 is TGTGCCTGGAGTGTACTCGCCGAAGCTTTCTTT. Amino acids: CAWSVLAEAFF.

This clone was seen a few times. The chain recombines TRBV18 with TRBJ2-1; 12 bases line up with TRBD2. Germline assignment: CDR1 KGHSH and CDR2 LQKENI. V gave up 3 bases and J gave up 8 bases; unmatched junction bases: 5. The CDR3 is 15 residues long. This chain's CDR3 is CASSPGLAGRYEQFF. Written as DNA, the CDR3 is TGTGCCAGCTCACCCGGACTAGCGGGGAGGTATGAGCAGTTCTTC. The full variable domain, in which reference TRBV18 and TRBJ2-1 provide the parts outside the CDR3, is NAGVMQNPRHLVRRRGQEARLRCSPMKGHSHVYWYRQLPEEGLKFMVYLQKENIIDESGMPKERFSAEFPKEGPSILRIQQVVRGDSAAYFCASSPGLAGRYEQFFGPGTRLTVL.

This clone has a handful of counts. CDR3 nucleotide sequence: TGCGCCAGCAGCAGCCGGGACAAAAATAACTATGGCTACACCTTC. It translates to CASSSRDKNNYGYTF. V is TRBV4-3 and J is TRBJ1-2, with a weak D call TRBD1 (6 bases). Per germline, CDR1 LGHNA and CDR2 YSLEER. This CDR3 is built from 15 residues. V gave up 5 bases and J gave up 1 base, with 14 bases separating them.

This clone has a single count. The V call is TRBV25-1, the J call TRBJ2-1, with TRBD2 as a possible D gene (6 bases). V lost 5 bases to trimming and J lost 5 bases, with 13 bases between them. The CDR3 is 14 residues long. CDR1 is MGHDK and CDR2 is SYGVNS in the germline V gene. CDR3 loop: CASSWGTGHNEQFF. The CDR3 DNA reads as TGTGCCAGCAGTTGGGGGACTGGTCACAATGAGCAGTTCTTC.

V and J are TRBV7-9 and TRBJ1-4; 8 nucleotides align to TRBD1. The CDR3 has 15 residues. Germline trimming cut 5 bases from V and 5 bases from J; bases unmatched to any gene: 7. Germline CDR1 SEHNR, CDR2 FQNEAQ (reference sequence). The CDR3, as DNA: TGTGCCAGCAGCCCTTCCGGGACAGGAAATGAAAAACTGTTTTTT. Translated, it gives CASSPSGTGNEKLFF.